Below are 5 T cell receptor beta chains sequenced from a single sample in a study of shared clonotypes between healthy human individuals. The assay was immunoSEQ multiplex PCR, and TCRdb's table has in-frame clones only and misses some. The data hold a few hundred thousand clones, with approximately 97% observed a single time. The sequenced sample consisted of naive CD4+ T cells sorted from blood. The sample's subset: CD45RA+ positively selected. These receptors came from a woman in her 30s in good health.

J is TRBJ2-1 and V is TRBV25-1; 11 bases align to TRBD2. The germline V gene encodes CDR1 MGHDK and CDR2 SYGVNS. V was pared by 2 bases and J by 10 bases, with 10 bases of the junction left unmatched. The CDR3 length is 16 residues. The CDR3 spells CASSETPGLAVCEQFF. The CDR3 bases are TGTGCCAGCAGTGAAACTCCGGGACTAGCGGTTTGCGAGCAGTTCTTC.

The genes are TRBV30 and TRBJ2-1; 13 bases align to TRBD2. The CDR3 runs 17 residues. With 3 bases clipped from V and 3 bases from J, the junction kept 8 bases outside the gene matches. In germline, CDR1 is GTSNPN, CDR2 SVGIG (reference sequence). The CDR3 is CAWSGPTSGRFYNEQFF. The DNA for the CDR3 is TGTGCCTGGAGCGGCCCGACTAGCGGGAGGTTCTACAATGAGCAGTTCTTC.

The V call is TRBV2, the J call TRBJ2-5; 9 nucleotides line up with TRBD1. Losses at the gene ends were 7 bases for V and 7 bases for J; bases not matched to a gene: 7. The CDR3 sequence is 13 residues long. CDR1 is SNHLY and CDR2 is FYNNEI in the germline V gene. Here the CDR3 reads CASKSQGAATQYF. CDR3 bases: TGTGCCAGCAAATCACAGGGGGCGGCGACCCAGTACTTC.

This chain uses TRBV2 with TRBJ2-2; D unresolved. CDR1 and CDR2 from the germline V gene are SNHLY and FYNNEI. The CDR3 totals 14 residues. Trimming removed 2 bases at V and 6 bases at J, with 10 bases between. The CDR3 region is CASSEPGFSGELFF. CDR3 nucleotides: TGTGCCAGCAGTGAACCTGGGTTTTCCGGGGAGCTGTTTTTT.

This chain joins TRBV5-1 and TRBJ2-1; 7 nucleotides align to TRBD1. Germline V gene lookup returns CDR1 SGHRS and CDR2 YFSETQ. The CDR3 is made up of 15 amino acids. V dropped 0 bases and J dropped 4; count of bases not matched to a gene: 4. This CDR3 reads CASSLEGQWYNEQFF. In nucleotides, the CDR3 is TGCGCCAGCAGCTTGGAGGGACAGTGGTACAATGAGCAGTTCTTC.